This paragraph covers one T cell receptor beta chain sequence. As yet, its antigen is unknown. The data derive from a study of a mutant IDH1 vaccine in newly diagnosed glioma. As for the study in general: Males made up about 60% and females 37.5% of treated patients, whose mean age was roughly 40 years. Therapy received beforehand was radiotherapy, temozolomide, or both, with most patients given both.

Data came from immunoSEQ multiplex PCR; TCRdb stores just in-frame clones and leaves some out. The repertoire holds about 92,000 clones, with about four fifths as singletons. V was trimmed by 6 bases and J by 0 bases, leaving 10 bases between them. The length of the CDR3 is 13 residues. Germline CDR1 is SQVTM and CDR2 is ANQGSEA. This sample's time point: baseline, week 1 (first vaccination visit). As for treatment: pre-vaccination baseline after standard-of-care therapy. Regarding the study as a whole: Seemingly, top peripheral T cell clonotype changes bore no relation to pseudoprogression.

The source material was PBMCs, sampled from a glioma patient treated with radiotherapy, temozolomide or both. The receptor was isolated from a woman between 50 and 59 years old with glioma. The rearrangement links TRBV29-1 to TRBJ2-3; the D gene is possibly TRBD2 (6 bases). The CDR3, as DNA: TGCAGCGTCGGCGGGGCTAGCACAGATACGCAGTATTTT. Protein product: CSVGGASTDTQYF.